Each of the 26 T cell receptor beta chains below was sequenced from the same sample in a study of T-cell memory formation after mild COVID-19. One entry per CDR3 protein results from TCRdb running MiXCR on the 5' RACE reads. The sample has around 150,000 distinct CDR3 sequences, more than 14% seen once; the top ten hold around 14%. Sequencing was done on a sample of PBMCs or a T cell subset sorted from them (not recorded which). These receptors came from an adult woman who had mild COVID-19 (a few samples of this study predate the infection). Cell type and time point are not known.

The chain recombines TRBV7-9 with TRBJ1-5; D is perhaps TRBD1 (6 bases). The germline V and J ends were trimmed by 5 bases and 9 bases, with 14 bases remaining between them. The germline gives CDR1 SEHNR, CDR2 FQNEAQ (reference sequence). The CDR3 has 13 amino acids. CDR3 protein: CASSPDSRGPQHF. As DNA, the CDR3 is TGTGCCAGCAGCCCGGACAGCCGAGGGCCCCAGCATTTT.

The chain has TRBV7-8 and TRBJ2-7; TRBD2 matches 12 bases. The DNA matches TRBJ2-5 better at its end, which makes the J call doubtful. The CDR3 is made up of 16 amino acids. Germline V gene sequence: CDR1 SGHVS, CDR2 FQNEAQ. CDR3 nucleotide sequence: TGTGCCAGCAGCTTAGGTCGACTAGCGGGAGTAGAGACCCAGTACTTC. This gives the protein CASSLGRLAGVETQYF.

This clonotype was picked up a small number of times. V usage is TRBV6-2 or TRBV6-3 and J usage is TRBJ2-3; D uncertain. The ends were cut back, 2 bases at V and 5 bases at J, with 8 bases in the middle. Germline CDR1 reads MNHEY; CDR2 reads SVGEGT. CDR3 length: 13 residues. The CDR3 loop reads CASSYQVRDTQYF. In nucleotides, the CDR3 is TGTGCCAGCAGTTACCAGGTCCGAGATACGCAGTATTTT.

This clonotype has a handful of counts. The chain recombines TRBV7-2 with TRBJ2-3; TRBD1 matches 7 bases. CDR1 is SGHTA, CDR2 FQGNSA, per germline. The CDR3 contains 17 residues. Unmatched junction bases numbered 11, after V lost 2 bases and J lost 3 bases. The CDR3 DNA is TGTGCCAGCAGCTTACATTCTGGGACAGTGGTGACAGATACGCAGTATTTT. It yields the protein CASSLHSGTVVTDTQYF.

In its sample, this clonotype was seen a few times. V is TRBV15 and J is TRBJ1-5, with 9 bases lining up with TRBD1. This CDR3 comprises 16 residues. Germline CDR1 LNHNV, CDR2 YYDKDF (reference sequence). V dropped 3 bases and J dropped 5; count of bases not matched to a gene: 8. CDR3 loop: CATSRDRDRAHQPQHF. The CDR3 DNA sequence: TGTGCCACCAGCAGGGACCGGGACAGGGCCCATCAGCCCCAGCATTTT.

This clonotype was found once. The rearrangement joins TRBV5-4 to TRBJ2-7, with D perhaps assigned TRBD1 or TRBD2 (5 bases each). This CDR3 spans 17 amino acids. The germline V gene encodes CDR1 SGHNT and CDR2 YYREEE (reference sequence). V lost 0 bases and J 1 base, leaving 17 bases between the germline ends. Here the CDR3 reads CASSLAGIWDPSYEQYF. The DNA of the CDR3 is TGTGCCAGCAGCTTGGCCGGGATTTGGGACCCATCCTACGAGCAGTACTTC. Using reference TRBV5-4 and TRBJ2-7 for the parts outside the CDR3, the full variable domain is ETGVTQSPTHLIKTRGQQVTLRCSSQSGHNTVSWYQQALGQGPQFIFQYYREEENGRGNFPPRFSGLQFPNYSSELNVNALELDDSALYLCASSLAGIWDPSYEQYFGPGTRLTVT.

The rearrangement links TRBV7-9 to TRBJ2-4; TRBD1 aligns across 8 bases. From germline, CDR1 is SEHNR and CDR2 FQNEAQ (reference sequence). Unmatched junction bases numbered 6, after V lost 4 bases and J lost 4 bases. CDR3 length equals 15 residues. The CDR3 DNA reads as TGTGCCAGCAGCTCTACAGGGGGTACTAAAAACATTCAGTACTTC. Translating gives CASSSTGGTKNIQYF.

This clonotype has a count of ten or more. The chain joins TRBV14 to TRBJ2-1; perhaps D is TRBD1 or TRBD2 (5 bases each). Trimming took off 3 bases at V and 4 bases at J, with 16 bases between the two ends. This CDR3 has 16 amino acids. The germline CDR1 and CDR2 sequences are SGHDN and FVKESK. CDR3 amino acids: CASSHYGTARYNEQFF. The CDR3, as DNA: TGTGCCAGCAGCCATTATGGGACCGCACGTTACAATGAGCAGTTCTTC.

The gene calls are TRBV7-9 and TRBJ1-1, with D unclear. The CDR3 spans 15 residues. Trimming took off 5 bases at V and 9 bases at J, with 22 bases between the two ends. From germline, CDR1 is SEHNR and CDR2 FQNEAQ (reference sequence). This CDR3 reads CASSLQTHPAQQAFF. In nucleotides, the CDR3 is TGTGCCAGCAGCCTCCAGACCCATCCCGCCCAACAAGCTTTCTTT.

The chain joins TRBV12-3 or TRBV12-4 to TRBJ2-1; 9 nucleotides agree with TRBD2. The V gene end was trimmed by 5 bases and the J gene end by 9 bases; junction bases not matched to a gene: 8. There are 14 residues in the CDR3. For the CDR3, the DNA is TGTGCCAGCAGTGCGACAGCGGGAGGTGGTGAGCAGTTCTTC. It codes for CASSATAGGGEQFF.

This clonotype appeared a few times. The chain joins TRBV6-1 to TRBJ2-3; the D is unclear. There are 10 residues in the CDR3. The V and J ends lost 6 bases and 6 bases respectively, with 4 bases between them. The germline gives CDR1 MNHNS, CDR2 SASEGT. This chain's CDR3 is CASRYDTQYF. The DNA for the CDR3 is TGTGCCAGCAGATATGATACGCAGTATTTT.

The chain combines TRBV20-1 with TRBJ2-4, with a possible D match to TRBD1 (5 bases). The CDR3 spans 13 residues. The V and J ends lost 2 bases and 8 bases respectively, with 13 bases between them. Germline V CDR1 and CDR2: DFQATT, SNEGSKA (reference sequence). CDR3: CSARKQARDIQYF. The DNA for the CDR3 is TGCAGTGCTAGAAAGCAGGCCAGGGACATTCAGTACTTC.

Ten or more counts support this clonotype. This chain connects TRBV12-3 or TRBV12-4 to TRBJ2-1, with D possibly being TRBD2 (7 bases). The CDR3 runs to 14 residues. Trimming left V 10 bases short and J 9 bases short, with 22 bases between. The CDR3 spells CATRGGGQGGEQFF. Here the CDR3 DNA reads TGTGCCACTAGGGGAGGGGGGCAGGGCGGTGAGCAGTTCTTC.

J is TRBJ2-1 and V is TRBV2, with 10 bases matching TRBD2. With 7 bases clipped from V and 13 bases from J, the junction kept 19 bases outside the gene matches. The germline CDR1 and CDR2 sequences are SNHLY and FYNNEI. The length of the CDR3 is 16 residues. The CDR3 protein is CASIPSLASGREAQFF. DNA of the CDR3: TGTGCCAGCATACCTTCACTCGCTAGCGGGAGAGAGGCCCAGTTCTTC.

The chain couples TRBV11-2 to TRBJ2-2; possible D gene TRBD1, 6 bases. V lost 5 bases and J lost 4, with 17 bases in between. The germline gives CDR1 SGHAT, CDR2 FQNNGV. This CDR3 is 16 amino acids long. CDR3 protein: CASSSVIQGRTGELFF. For the CDR3, the DNA is TGTGCCAGCAGCAGCGTCATACAGGGCCGCACCGGGGAGCTGTTTTTT.

This clonotype was detected only a few times. The chain carries TRBV11-2 and TRBJ2-3; D is undetermined. V was clipped by 5 bases and J by 6 bases, with 12 bases between them. The CDR3 has 13 amino acids. The germline gives CDR1 SGHAT, CDR2 FQNNGV. CDR3 residues: CASSGFSTDTQYF. The CDR3 DNA follows: TGTGCCAGCAGCGGATTCTCGACGGATACGCAGTATTTT.

The rearrangement joins TRBV4-2 to TRBJ2-7; no clear D gene. The CDR3 runs to 14 residues. V lost 0 bases, J lost 0 bases, and 6 bases lay in between. The germline V gene has CDR1 LGHNA and CDR2 YNFKEQ. The CDR3: CASSQDDLSYEQYF. The DNA of the CDR3 is TGTGCCAGCAGCCAAGATGACCTCTCCTACGAGCAGTACTTC.

This clonotype was counted only a few times. The chain carries TRBV6-5 and TRBJ2-3; 8 nucleotides agree with TRBD1. Germline CDR1 and CDR2: MNHEY and SVGAGI. V lost 8 bases and J lost 0; bases outside the gene matches: 7. The CDR3 has 15 amino acids. CDR3 protein: CASQSDRVSTDTQYF. The DNA of the CDR3 is TGTGCCAGCCAATCGGACAGGGTTAGCACAGATACGCAGTATTTT.

This clonotype was seen more than once but under ten times. The chain employs TRBV2 and TRBJ2-7, with D tentatively TRBD1 or TRBD2 (5 bases each). Germline CDR1 SNHLY, CDR2 FYNNEI. The CDR3 covers 13 residues. Trimming took off 4 bases at V and 5 bases at J, with 12 bases between the two ends. CDR3 in amino acids: CASSGDPFHEQYF. The CDR3 DNA reads as TGTGCCAGCAGTGGGGACCCCTTTCACGAGCAGTACTTC.

The sample holds a few counts of this clonotype. The rearrangement joins TRBV5-1 to TRBJ2-7, with D tentatively TRBD1 or TRBD2 (5 bases each). Trimming cost V 0 bases and J 3 bases, with 13 bases left between them. CDR1 is SGHRS, CDR2 YFSETQ, per germline. This CDR3 has 15 amino acids. The chain's CDR3 is CASSLGGSHIYEQYF. The CDR3 nucleotides are TGCGCCAGCAGCTTGGGGGGGAGTCATATCTACGAGCAGTACTTC.

The chain uses TRBV2 and TRBJ1-2; D remains ambiguous. The V end lost 8 bases, the J end lost 4 bases, and 23 bases lay between the germline ends. From germline, CDR1 is SNHLY and CDR2 FYNNEI. The CDR3 has 16 amino acids. This chain's CDR3 is CASQLEVGRLAYGYTF. CDR3 DNA: TGTGCCAGCCAACTGGAAGTGGGCCGATTGGCCTATGGCTACACCTTC.

This chain uses TRBV30 with TRBJ1-4; D gene uncertain. The V gene's germline CDR1 is GTSNPN and CDR2 SVGIG (reference sequence). The V end was cut by 2 bases, the J end by 6 bases, with 10 bases between. CDR3 length: 13 amino acids. CDR3: CAWSNGLDEKLFF. As DNA, the CDR3 is TGTGCCTGGAGTAACGGGTTGGATGAAAAACTGTTTTTT.

The chain is built from TRBV5-1 and TRBJ1-2; no definite D call. Germline lookup yields CDR1 SGHRS and CDR2 YFSETQ. The V end lost 0 bases, the J end lost 0 bases, and 6 bases lay between the germline ends. This CDR3 spans 14 amino acids. The CDR3 region is CASSLGGPNYGYTF. CDR3 in DNA: TGCGCCAGCAGCTTGGGCGGTCCTAACTATGGCTACACCTTC.

The V and J genes are TRBV25-1 and TRBJ1-2, with TRBD1 matching 7 bases. The CDR3 length is 15 residues. From germline, CDR1 is MGHDK and CDR2 SYGVNS. V shed 4 bases and J 8 bases; nucleotides not matched to a gene: 13. The DNA for the CDR3 is TGTGCCAGCAGTGTTTTGGGGACAGTAGCGAAGGGCTACACCTTC. It codes for CASSVLGTVAKGYTF.

The chain recombines TRBV5-1 with TRBJ2-7, with 7 bases that match TRBD1. This CDR3 spans 14 amino acids. V dropped 2 bases and J dropped 2; count of bases not matched to a gene: 4. CDR1 SGHRS and CDR2 YFSETQ come from the germline V gene. CDR3: CASSLYRGPYEQYF. The CDR3 nucleotides read TGCGCCAGCAGCTTATACAGGGGACCCTACGAGCAGTACTTC.

The chain has TRBV7-6 and TRBJ1-2, with D possibly TRBD1 on 6 matching bases. CDR3 length equals 13 residues. CDR1 SGHVS and CDR2 FNYEAQ come from the germline V gene. Trimming cost V 11 bases and J 3 bases, with 16 bases left between them. CDR3 loop: CALSRPGDYGYTF. The DNA of the CDR3 is TGTGCCCTTAGCCGCCCAGGGGACTATGGCTACACCTTC.